The TCR beta chain described here comes from a study of blood T cell repertoires in COVID-19. As handled by the study authors: Amplification with reference gene primers provided the estimates of nucleated cell counts. The table came from immunoSEQ multiplex PCR; TCRdb's copy has only in-frame clones and leaves some out. The V and J calls and clone size were taken over from that table, and D and trimming were inferred from the DNA. The sample carries fewer than 300,000 clones, 88% recorded once. The germline gives CDR1 SGHDT, CDR2 YYEEEE. CDR3 length equals 17 residues. The J segment lost 2 bases and the V segment lost 0 bases, leaving 5 bases of the junction unmatched.

The chain employs TRBV5-6 and TRBJ2-2; TRBD2 matches at 9 bases. This receptor was taken from a man in his fifties or sixties who had recovered from COVID-19. The sequenced sample consisted of peripheral blood. In DNA, the CDR3 is TGTGCCAGCAGCTTGGTAGCGGGGGCCCTAAACACCGGGGAGCTGTTTTTT. This codes for CASSLVAGALNTGELFF. Variable domain in full (rest from reference TRBV5-6 and TRBJ2-2): DAGVTQSPTHLIKTRGQQVTLRCSPKSGHDTVSWYQQALGQGPQFIFQYYEEEERQRGNFPDRFSGHQFPNYSSELNVNALLLGDSALYLCASSLVAGALNTGELFFGEGSRLTVL.